The rows below give T cell receptor beta chains drawn from one sample of a study of blood T cell repertoires in COVID-19. Produced via immunoSEQ multiplex PCR; TCRdb's table is partial and in-frame only. The sample yields 270,000 or so clones, more than 75% seen once. The sample was PBMCs or T cells enriched from blood (not recorded which). The source of these receptors is a woman aged 45-59 years who had been exposed to COVID-19. Each CDR3 is given with its conserved first and last residue. The listing skips clone size in some rows; elsewhere it reads once, few, many or a size class.

V: TRBV28
J: TRBJ1-1
size: .
CDR3: CASSLGGHTEAFF

V: TRBV5-1
J: TRBJ1-1
size: .
CDR3: CASSSGQMNTEAFF

V: TRBV3-1/TRBV3-2
J: TRBJ2-6
size: .
CDR3: CASSQDRAGQLSSGANVLTF

V: TRBV12-3/TRBV12-4
J: TRBJ1-1
size: .
CDR3: CASRQSGIEAFF

V: TRBV7-9
J: TRBJ1-4
size: .
CDR3: CASSLVGQGAEKLFF

V: TRBV10-2
J: TRBJ2-2
size: .
CDR3: CASSEPRGVNTGELFF

V: TRBV7-9
J: TRBJ1-3
size: .
CDR3: CASSVGTTGNTIYF

V: TRBV7-6
J: TRBJ2-7
size: .
CDR3: CASSKDSSYEQYF

V: TRBV7-8
J: TRBJ1-2
size: .
CDR3: CASSLAGGGSPNYGYTF

V: TRBV7-6
J: TRBJ2-1
size: once
CDR3: CASSFPRFSGGEYNEQFF